Shown below are 7 T cell receptor beta chains from a single sample sequenced in a study of shared clonotypes between healthy human individuals. Only CD45RO-negative cells positively selected for CCR7 counted as naive CD8 cells, so terminally differentiated effector memory CD45RA+ cells were excluded. Profiled with immunoSEQ multiplex PCR; TCRdb holds only in-frame clones, not every one. Counted here are 1.5 million to 2.5 million clones, about 94% occurring once; the ten biggest clones make up 1% to 1.5%. Sequenced sample: naive CD8+ T cells sorted from blood. Source of these receptors: a man younger than 30 in good health.

CDR3 in DNA: TGTGCCAGCAGCAACCAGCAGGGGGCTCGGTACGAGCAGTACTTC. Its translation: CASSNQQGARYEQYF. The chain joins TRBV6-6 to TRBJ2-7; 8 bases line up with TRBD1. This CDR3 spans 15 amino acids. CDR1 and CDR2 (germline): MNHNY, SVGAGI (reference sequence). V trimming: 6 bases; J trimming: 4 bases; junction bases outside the gene matches: 11.

In its sample, this clone was seen once. The genes are TRBV5-4 and TRBJ2-7; D is possibly TRBD1 (6 bases). CDR3 length: 14 amino acids. Trimming stripped 2 bases from V and 7 bases from J, with 16 bases between. The germline CDR1 and CDR2 sequences are SGHNT and YYREEE (reference sequence). CDR3 loop: CASSFLGGGREQYF. CDR3 nucleotides: TGTGCCAGCAGCTTTCTCGGTGGGGGCCGGGAGCAGTACTTC.

This chain joins TRBV7-9 and TRBJ2-5; 9 bases agree with TRBD2. V lost 0 bases to trimming and J lost 5 bases; unmatched junction nucleotides: 4. Looked up from germline, CDR1 is SEHNR and CDR2 is FQNEAQ (reference sequence). This CDR3 contains 15 residues. The CDR3 bases are TGTGCCAGCAGCTTAGCTAGCGGGAGAATGGAGACCCAGTACTTC. Translation: CASSLASGRMETQYF.

The rearrangement links TRBV30 to TRBJ2-3; 8 bases align to TRBD2. Germline V CDR1 and CDR2: GTSNPN, SVGIG (reference sequence). The CDR3 length is 14 residues. V lost 3 bases, J lost 3 bases, and 5 bases stayed unmatched. DNA of the CDR3: TGTGCCTGGAGCGCCGGGACTAGTACAGATACGCAGTATTTT. This sequence encodes CAWSAGTSTDTQYF.

A note on this clone: Other DNA sequences of this sample code for an identical CDR3. V and J are TRBV11-2 and TRBJ2-7; D is undetermined. Looked up from germline, CDR1 is SGHAT and CDR2 is FQNNGV. V lost 0 bases and J 2 bases, leaving 5 bases between the germline ends. The CDR3 has 13 amino acids. CDR3 amino acids: CASSLEGPYEQYF. The CDR3 bases are TGTGCCAGCAGCTTAGAAGGTCCCTACGAGCAGTACTTC.

The chain employs TRBV30 and TRBJ2-3; no reliable D call. Germline lookup yields CDR1 GTSNPN and CDR2 SVGIG (reference sequence). Trimming shortened V by 3 bases and J by 4 bases, and 14 bases separated the two germline ends. The CDR3 spans 14 residues. The CDR3 sequence is CAWRGLESADTQYF. CDR3 sequence (DNA): TGTGCCTGGAGGGGCCTAGAGAGCGCAGATACGCAGTATTTT.

The V call is TRBV4-3, the J call TRBJ2-3; 7 nucleotides agree with TRBD2. This CDR3 comprises 17 residues. The germline V gene encodes CDR1 LGHNA and CDR2 YSLEER. J lost 2 bases, V lost 2 bases, and 10 bases had no gene match. CDR3: CASSQIVSSGPTDTQYF. CDR3 nucleotide sequence: TGCGCCAGCAGCCAAATTGTGTCTAGCGGACCCACAGATACGCAGTATTTT.